This paragraph covers one T cell receptor beta chain sequence. Its antigen remains unknown. The data stem from a study of cytomegalovirus exposure and HLA in healthy donors. Study conclusions and caveats: Later work showed greater clonal expansion in HLA-associated TCR beta chains than in equally common others. TCR association rates varied by HLA locus in a later analysis, with DRB1 highest and HLA-C lowest. A later analysis by the authors found several of the most significant clusters apparently linked to common viral pathogens. Reports showed the classifier diagnosing cytomegalovirus status with high specificity and sensitivity.

The germline gives CDR1 ENHRY, CDR2 SYGVKD. CDR3 length equals 14 residues. V lost 8 bases and J 3 bases, leaving 16 bases between the germline ends. The PCR had 60 Vbeta and 13 Jbeta primers. The method was immunoSEQ multiplex PCR; TCRdb's version includes in-frame clones alone and lacks a portion of them. The data show approximately 130,000 clones, roughly 85% seen once. Sequences were obtained from PBMCs. The origin of this receptor is a woman in her twenties or thirties in good health and CMV-seropositive. This sequence joins TRBV10-3 and TRBJ1-2; a weak D match, TRBD1 (5 bases). CDR3 sequence reads: CAIGTSGGDYGYTF. The CDR3 DNA is TGTGCCATCGGGACCTCCGGGGGTGACTATGGCTACACCTTC.